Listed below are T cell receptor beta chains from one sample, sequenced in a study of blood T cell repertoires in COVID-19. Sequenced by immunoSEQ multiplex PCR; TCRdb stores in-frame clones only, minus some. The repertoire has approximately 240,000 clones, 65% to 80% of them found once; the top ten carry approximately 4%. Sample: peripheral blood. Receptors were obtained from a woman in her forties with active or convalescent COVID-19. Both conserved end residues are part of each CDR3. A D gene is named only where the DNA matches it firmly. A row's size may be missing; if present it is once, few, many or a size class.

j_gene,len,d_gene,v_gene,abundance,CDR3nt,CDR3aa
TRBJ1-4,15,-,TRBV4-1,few,TGCGCCAGCAGCCAAGGTTTTTATAGTGATGAAAAACTGTTTTTT,CASSQGFYSDEKLFF
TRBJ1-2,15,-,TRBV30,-,TGTGCCTGGAATCTATACGGCGGAAACGACTATGGCTACACCTTC,CAWNLYGGNDYGYTF
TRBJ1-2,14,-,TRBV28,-,TGTGCCAGCAGGGCCTCGGGGGATTACTATGGCTACACCTTC,CASRASGDYYGYTF
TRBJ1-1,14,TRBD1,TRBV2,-,TGTGCCAGCAGGGTAGGACAGGGGGCGACTGAAGCTTTCTTT,CASRVGQGATEAFF
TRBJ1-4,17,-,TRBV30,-,TGTGCCTGGAAGATATGGGTGCGAGGCGCTGAAGAAGAAAAACTGTTTTTT,CAWKIWVRGAEEEKLFF
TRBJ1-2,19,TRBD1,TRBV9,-,TGTGCCAGCAGCGTAAGGCCCGCGATTCAGGGGGCGCAGGGCTATGGCTACACCTTC,CASSVRPAIQGAQGYGYTF
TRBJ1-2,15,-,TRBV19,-,TGTGCCAGTAGTATATCGACAGCTTCGAGCTATGGCTACACCTTC,CASSISTASSYGYTF
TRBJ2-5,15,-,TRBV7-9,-,TGTGCCAGCAGCCCATACCGGGACTCCTTAAAGACCCAGTACTTC,CASSPYRDSLKTQYF
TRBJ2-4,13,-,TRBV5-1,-,TGCGCCAGCAGCCAGGGGACGGGGAACATTCAGTACTTC,CASSQGTGNIQYF
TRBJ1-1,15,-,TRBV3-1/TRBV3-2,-,TGTGCCAGCAGCCCTTGGGGGCTGGAGAACACTGAAGCTTTCTTT,CASSPWGLENTEAFF
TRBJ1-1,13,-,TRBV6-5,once,TGTGCCAGCAGTTATGCTAGGGGTACCGAAGCTTTCTTT,CASSYARGTEAFF
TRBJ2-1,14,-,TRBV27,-,TGTGCCAGCAGTTCCCCTATGTCTGGGGGCGAGCAGTTCTTC,CASSSPMSGGEQFF
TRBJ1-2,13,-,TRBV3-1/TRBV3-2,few,TGTGCCAGCAGCCTTACAGGGAACTATGGCTACACCTTC,CASSLTGNYGYTF
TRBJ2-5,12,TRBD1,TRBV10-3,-,TGTGCCAGCACGGGACAGGGAGAGACCCAGTACTTC,CASTGQGETQYF
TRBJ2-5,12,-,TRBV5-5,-,TGTGCCAGCAGCCAATACCAAGAGACCCAGTACTTC,CASSQYQETQYF
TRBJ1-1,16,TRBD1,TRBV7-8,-,TGTGCCAGCCAAAAGATCTGGACAGGACAGAACACTGAAGCTTTCTTT,CASQKIWTGQNTEAFF
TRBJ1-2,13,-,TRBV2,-,TGTGCCAGCAGTGTGGAAGGGGCATTTGGCTACACCTTC,CASSVEGAFGYTF
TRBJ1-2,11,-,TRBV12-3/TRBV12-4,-,TGTGCCAGCAGTTCGGGGGATGGCTACACCTTC,CASSSGDGYTF
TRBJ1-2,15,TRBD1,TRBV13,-,TGTGCCAGCAGCCTGCAGGGGGCGGGTAACTATGGCTACACCTTC,CASSLQGAGNYGYTF
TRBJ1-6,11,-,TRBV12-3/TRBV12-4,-,TGTGCCAGCAGTTCCGGTACACCCCTCCACTTT,CASSSGTPLHF
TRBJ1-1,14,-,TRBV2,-,TGTGCCAGCACTGGCGGAATAGTGGGCACTGAAGCTTTCTTT,CASTGGIVGTEAFF
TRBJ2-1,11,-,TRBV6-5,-,TGTGCCAGCAGTAAGCTTTCTGGGCAGTTCTTC,CASSKLSGQFF
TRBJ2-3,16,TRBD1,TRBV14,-,TGTGCCAGCAGCCAAGCCCAGGGGGCATACACAGATACGCAGTATTTT,CASSQAQGAYTDTQYF
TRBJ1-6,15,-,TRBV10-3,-,TGTGCCATCAGTGATGAGTGGGGCTCGAATTCACCCCTCCACTTT,CAISDEWGSNSPLHF
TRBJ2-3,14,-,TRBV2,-,TGTGCCTCCGGGCGGGACAGTCCCACAGATACGCAGTATTTT,CASGRDSPTDTQYF
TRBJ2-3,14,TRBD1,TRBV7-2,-,TGTGCCAGCAGCTTGTGGGACAGGGCAGATACGCAGTATTTT,CASSLWDRADTQYF
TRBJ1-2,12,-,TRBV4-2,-,TGTGCCAGCAGCCAACAGGGGCATGGCTACACCTTC,CASSQQGHGYTF
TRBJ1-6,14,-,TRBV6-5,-,TGTGCCAGCAACCCCGGGAGGGCTCAGCCACCCCTCCACTTT,CASNPGRAQPPLHF
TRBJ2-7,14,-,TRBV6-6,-,TGTGCCAGCAGTTTAGTGGACAAATCCGACGAGCAGTACTTC,CASSLVDKSDEQYF
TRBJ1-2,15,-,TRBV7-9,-,TGTGCCAGCAGCCCCACAGGCCTGGAGTCCGATGGCTACACCTTC,CASSPTGLESDGYTF
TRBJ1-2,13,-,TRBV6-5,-,TGTGCCAGCAGTACACAGGGTCTCGGGGGCTACACCTTC,CASSTQGLGGYTF
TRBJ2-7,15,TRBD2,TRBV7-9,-,TGTGCCAGCAGCCCCCCGGGAGGTAGCGCCTACGAGCAGTACTTC,CASSPPGGSAYEQYF
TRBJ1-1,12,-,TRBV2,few,TGTGCCAGCAGCCTCAGGAACACTGAAGCTTTCTTT,CASSLRNTEAFF
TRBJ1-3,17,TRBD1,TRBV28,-,TGTGCCAGCAGTTTATCGTCGGGACAGGGGGCTGGAAACACCATATATTTT,CASSLSSGQGAGNTIYF
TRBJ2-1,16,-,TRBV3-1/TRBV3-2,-,TGTGCCAGCAGCCAAGCGGCTAGGACAGACAACAATGAGCAGTTCTTC,CASSQAARTDNNEQFF
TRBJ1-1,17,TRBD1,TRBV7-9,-,TGTGCCAGCAGGTACGGGACAGGGGGGAATATGAACACTGAAGCTTTCTTT,CASRYGTGGNMNTEAFF
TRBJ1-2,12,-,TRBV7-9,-,TGTGCCAGCAGCTTAGAGGGGTATGGCTACACCTTC,CASSLEGYGYTF
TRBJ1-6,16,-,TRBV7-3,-,TGTGCCAGCAGCTTAGGAGGGAGCTCCTATAATTCACCCCTCCACTTT,CASSLGGSSYNSPLHF
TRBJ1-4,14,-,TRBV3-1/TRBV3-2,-,TGTGCCAGCAAAAGAGAGTCAGGCTCTGAAAAACTGTTTTTT,CASKRESGSEKLFF
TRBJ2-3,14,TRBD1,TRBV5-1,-,TGCGCCAGCAGCTCGGACAGGGGCACAGATACGCAGTATTTT,CASSSDRGTDTQYF
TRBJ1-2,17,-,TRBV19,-,TGTGCCAGTAGTATGGGGACAAGCTCTCGGAGTAACTATGGCTACACCTTC,CASSMGTSSRSNYGYTF
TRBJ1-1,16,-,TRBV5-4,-,TGTGCCAGCAGCTTCCCTCTGACAGGATTGAACACTGAAGCTTTCTTT,CASSFPLTGLNTEAFF
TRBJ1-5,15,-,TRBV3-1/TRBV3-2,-,TGTGCCAGCAGCCAAGACGAGGGCGGCAATCAGCCCCAGCATTTT,CASSQDEGGNQPQHF
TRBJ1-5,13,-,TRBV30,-,TGTGCCTGGAGTGTCCTGGGGGGTCAGCCCCAGCATTTT,CAWSVLGGQPQHF